This T cell receptor beta chain was captured by sequencing in a study of blood T cell repertoires in COVID-19. Across the whole study: COVID-19 samples collected from the United States, Italy and Spain covered acute and convalescent phases. T cells, B-cell-depleted T cells, or PBMCs supplied cDNA or gDNA.

Germline lookup yields CDR1 SGHAT and CDR2 FQNNGV. The junction had 6 bases not matched to a gene; V was cut back by 6 bases and J by 5 bases. The CDR3 runs to 13 residues. The method was immunoSEQ multiplex PCR; TCRdb's version includes in-frame clones alone and lacks a portion of them. The table lists a few hundred thousand clones, about 86% of them singletons, with about 3.6% in the top ten. The sequenced sample was peripheral blood. The chain uses TRBV11-2 and TRBJ1-1, with TRBD1 matching 7 bases. The source is a man aged 18 to 30 with active or convalescent COVID-19. The CDR3 nucleotides are TGTGCCAGCAGTTTCCACAGGGGAACTGAAGCTTTCTTT. Translated: CASSFHRGTEAFF.